The 7 T cell receptor beta chains below all came from one sample that was sequenced in a study of blood T cell repertoires in COVID-19 (dated by TCRdb to about 2020). The receptor library was made with the immunoSEQ multiplex PCR assay. Sourced from immuneACCESS, this table was stored by TCRdb with only in-frame sequences that have V and J called. A share of the clones is absent; for the studies checked, an unresolved V gene accounts for under half, and the remainder has no known explanation. The sample table shows 90,000 to 120,000 clones, and more than 70% are seen once. Nearly 5% of the sample is held by the ten biggest clonotypes. Material: peripheral blood. The receptors shown here come from a man aged 35 to 55 with active or convalescent COVID-19.

The V call is TRBV7-2, the J call TRBJ1-2; D gene ambiguous. The germline V gene has CDR1 SGHTA and CDR2 FQGNSA. The CDR3 totals 16 residues. Trimming shortened V by 1 base and J by 1 base, and 13 bases separated the two germline ends. This chain's CDR3 is CASSLVLSSVNYGYTF. CDR3 bases: TGTGCCAGCAGCTTAGTATTATCTTCCGTTAACTATGGCTACACCTTC.

The chain carries TRBV7-2 and TRBJ1-2, with D possibly matching TRBD1 (5 bases). This CDR3 region has 15 residues. CDR1 is SGHTA, CDR2 FQGNSA, per germline. The V gene lost 0 bases and the J gene lost 8 bases, with 16 bases spanning the gap. CDR3 residues: CASSLAGGMAEGYTF. The CDR3 DNA sequence: TGTGCCAGCAGCTTAGCGGGGGGAATGGCCGAGGGCTACACCTTC. Full variable domain (missing parts from reference TRBV7-2 and TRBJ1-2): GAGVSQSPSNKVTEKGKDVELRCDPISGHTALYWYRQSLGQGLEFLIYFQGNSAPDKSGLPSDRFSAERTGGSVSTLTIQRTQQEDSAVYLCASSLAGGMAEGYTFGSGTRLTVV.

The chain has TRBV12-3 or TRBV12-4 and TRBJ2-7, with D possibly being TRBD1 (5 bases). The CDR3 loop spans 12 amino acids. V lost 3 bases, J lost 6 bases, and 9 bases lay in between. This CDR3 is CASSFRVGEQYF. CDR3 in DNA: TGTGCCAGCAGTTTCAGGGTCGGCGAGCAGTACTTC.

This chain connects TRBV27 to TRBJ2-2; TRBD2 agrees at 12 bases. This CDR3 has 20 amino acids. Trimming removed 5 bases from V and 5 bases from J; junction bases left unmatched: 18. The germline gives CDR1 MNHEY, CDR2 SMNVEV (reference sequence). This chain's CDR3 is CASSIVQGGPSGRVTGELFF. CDR3 sequence (DNA): TGTGCCAGCAGTATTGTACAGGGGGGCCCTAGCGGGAGGGTTACCGGGGAGCTGTTTTTT.

The J gene is TRBJ2-3, the V gene TRBV5-1; 7 nucleotides align to TRBD1. Germline assignment: CDR1 SGHRS and CDR2 YFSETQ. This CDR3 region has 16 residues. V trimming: 4 bases; J trimming: 1 base; junction bases outside the gene matches: 9. Here the CDR3 DNA reads TGCGCCAGCAGCACCTCCCCGACAGGGCGCACAGATACGCAGTATTTT. Residues: CASSTSPTGRTDTQYF.

The chain has TRBV12-5 and TRBJ1-1, with 7 bases aligning to TRBD1. Germline V gene lookup returns CDR1 LGHNT and CDR2 FRNRAP. Germline trimming cut 6 bases from V and 6 bases from J; bases unmatched to any gene: 10. This CDR3 contains 14 residues. The CDR3 loop is CASGAAGGSAEAFF. As DNA, the CDR3 is TGTGCTAGTGGGGCGGCAGGGGGAAGTGCTGAAGCTTTCTTT.

V is TRBV7-9 and J is TRBJ2-1; a possible D gene is TRBD1 (7 bases). The CDR3 has 16 residues. Germline-derived CDR1 and CDR2 are SEHNR and FQNEAQ (reference sequence). V shed 0 bases and J shed 4 bases, with 13 bases lying between them. This chain's CDR3 is CASSLAEGAGYNEQFF. CDR3 coding DNA: TGTGCCAGCAGCTTAGCGGAGGGGGCGGGTTACAATGAGCAGTTCTTC. The full variable domain, its missing parts supplied by reference TRBV7-9 and TRBJ2-1, is DTGVSQNPRHKITKRGQNVTFRCDPISEHNRLYWYRQTLGQGPEFLTYFQNEAQLEKSRLLSDRFSAERPKGSFSTLEIQRTEQGDSAMYLCASSLAEGAGYNEQFFGPGTRLTVL.